These 16 T cell receptor beta chains came from one sample sequenced in a study of blood T cell repertoires in COVID-19. Libraries were prepared by immunoSEQ multiplex PCR; TCRdb keeps only in-frame clonotypes and omits some of them. The top ten hold roughly 17% of the sample, which has 150,000 to 200,000 clones, around 73% seen once. The specimen sequenced was PBMCs or T cells enriched from blood (not recorded which). These receptors all come from a woman in her fifties or sixties who had recovered from COVID-19.

The V gene is TRBV30, the J gene TRBJ2-3, with 10 bases lining up with TRBD1. The CDR3 length is 13 residues. V lost 6 bases to trimming and J lost 3 bases; unmatched junction nucleotides: 3. Germline values: CDR1 GTSNPN, CDR2 SVGIG (reference sequence). The CDR3 DNA sequence: TGTGCCTGTGGGACAGGGGTAACAGATACGCAGTATTTT. This sequence encodes CACGTGVTDTQYF.

The rearrangement joins TRBV7-6 to TRBJ2-1; 7 bases agree with TRBD2. The CDR3 contains 15 residues. Germline loops: CDR1 SGHVS, CDR2 FNYEAQ. Germline trimming cut 6 bases from V and 9 bases from J; bases unmatched to any gene: 14. CDR3: CASSSGRGRVSEQFF. Here the CDR3 DNA reads TGTGCCAGCAGTTCAGGGAGGGGTCGTGTCAGTGAGCAGTTCTTC.

The chain carries TRBV19 and TRBJ2-5; TRBD1 aligns across 7 bases. The CDR3 is 13 residues long. Trimming at V came to 3 bases and at J to 4 bases, leaving 2 bases not matched to a gene. The germline gives CDR1 LNHDA, CDR2 SQIVND (reference sequence). CDR3 nucleotides: TGTGCCAGTAGTATGGGACAGCTAGAGACCCAGTACTTC. Translation: CASSMGQLETQYF.

The genes are TRBV5-1 and TRBJ1-1; D unclear. This CDR3 has 14 residues. Trimming removed 1 base at V and 1 base at J, with 8 bases between. Germline CDR1 and CDR2: SGHRS and YFSETQ. The DNA of the CDR3 is TGCGCCAGCAGCTTGTCAAACGGGAACACTGAAGCTTTCTTT. The encoded protein is CASSLSNGNTEAFF.

The chain employs TRBV28 and TRBJ1-1; 11 bases are a match to TRBD1. The CDR3 loop spans 18 amino acids. The J segment lost 2 bases and the V segment lost 5 bases, leaving 13 bases of the junction unmatched. Germline V gene sequence: CDR1 MDHEN, CDR2 SYDVKM. CDR3 sequence (DNA): TGTGCCAGCAGTCCCCCATTAGGACAGGGGGCAGGAAACACTGAAGCTTTCTTT. It specifies CASSPPLGQGAGNTEAFF.

The rearrangement joins TRBV10-1 to TRBJ2-1, with D possibly matching TRBD1 (6 bases). V lost 6 bases, J lost 4 bases, and 22 bases lay in between. Per the germline V gene, CDR1 is WNHNN and CDR2 is SYGVQD (reference sequence). The CDR3 runs 17 residues. The CDR3 region has the DNA TGCGCCAGCAGCCAGTCATACAGGGCGAATGGGTACAATGAGCAGTTCTTC. Translation gives CASSQSYRANGYNEQFF.

This chain links TRBV28 with TRBJ2-5; 7 bases agree with TRBD1. Per the germline V gene, CDR1 is MDHEN and CDR2 is SYDVKM. There are 17 residues in the CDR3. J lost 5 bases, V lost 4 bases, and 16 bases had no gene match. Here the CDR3 reads CASSSRSGTDFRETQYF. CDR3 coding DNA: TGTGCCAGCAGTTCCAGGTCCGGGACAGACTTCAGGGAGACCCAGTACTTC.

J is TRBJ1-6 and V is TRBV3-1 (or the pseudogene TRBV3-2), with 7 bases fitting TRBD1. The CDR3 is made up of 15 amino acids. From germline, CDR1 is LGHDT and CDR2 YNNKEL (reference sequence). The trim removed 3 bases at V and 11 bases at J, leaving 10 bases unmatched. In DNA form, the CDR3 reads TGTGCCAGCAGCCACGGCGACAGGGCCCGCGCACCCCTCCACTTT. Protein sequence: CASSHGDRARAPLHF.

The chain combines TRBV3-1 (or the pseudogene TRBV3-2) with TRBJ2-1; 12 bases match TRBD1. This CDR3 is 15 amino acids long. Germline CDR1 reads LGHDT; CDR2 reads YNNKEL (reference sequence). V was clipped by 5 bases and J by 8 bases; unmatched bases: 7. The DNA of the CDR3 is TGTGCCAGCAGCTCGCCGGGACAGGGGGCATATGAGCAGTTCTTC. Translated, it gives CASSSPGQGAYEQFF.

The genes are TRBV29-1 and TRBJ2-2, with TRBD2 matching 9 bases. V shed 7 bases and J 6 bases; nucleotides not matched to a gene: 12. Germline CDR1 and CDR2: SQVTM and ANQGSEA. CDR3 size: 15 residues. The DNA of the CDR3 is TGCAGCGCGATTTTAGAGGCTAGCGGGGCCGGGGAGCTGTTTTTT. This sequence encodes CSAILEASGAGELFF.

This clone was detected once. The chain links TRBV15 to TRBJ2-7; 7 positions match TRBD2. Germline values: CDR1 LNHNV, CDR2 YYDKDF (reference sequence). The CDR3 loop spans 15 amino acids. The V gene end was trimmed by 1 base and the J gene end by 0 bases; junction bases not matched to a gene: 3. In nucleotides, the CDR3 is TGTGCCACCAGCAGAGGAGGCGGGAGCTCCTACGAGCAGTACTTC. Its protein is CATSRGGGSSYEQYF.

The chain employs TRBV28 and TRBJ2-7; 10 nucleotides align to TRBD1. In germline, CDR1 is MDHEN, CDR2 SYDVKM. The CDR3 has 14 amino acids. Trimming removed 5 bases from V and 2 bases from J; junction bases left unmatched: 3. The CDR3 region is CASSDRGPTYEQYF. The CDR3 DNA sequence: TGTGCCAGCAGTGACAGGGGGCCCACCTACGAGCAGTACTTC.

This clone was detected once. This rearrangement joins TRBV5-1 to TRBJ1-5; 7 positions agree with TRBD1. Germline V gene lookup returns CDR1 SGHRS and CDR2 YFSETQ. Trimming at V came to 0 bases and at J to 7 bases, leaving 4 bases not matched to a gene. The CDR3 extends over 14 amino acids. The CDR3 sequence: CASSLGQGVQPQHF. The DNA of the CDR3 is TGCGCCAGCAGCTTGGGACAGGGAGTACAGCCCCAGCATTTT.

The chain combines TRBV6-5 with TRBJ2-2, with 9 bases identical to TRBD1. CDR1 is MNHEY, CDR2 SVGAGI, per germline. There are 16 residues in the CDR3. V shed 4 bases and J 6 bases; nucleotides not matched to a gene: 9. The DNA of the CDR3 is TGTGCCAGCAGTTCACCGACAGGGGGAACGGCCGGGGAGCTGTTTTTT. Translated: CASSSPTGGTAGELFF.

V is TRBV7-3 and J is TRBJ2-3, with D possibly matching TRBD1 (6 bases). The CDR3 loop spans 13 amino acids. Germline V lookup: CDR1 SGHTA, CDR2 FQGTGA. Trimming shortened V by 6 bases and J by 3 bases, and 10 bases separated the two germline ends. The CDR3 nucleotides are TGTGCCAGCAGTTCGGGACAAACAGATACGCAGTATTTT. Its translation: CASSSGQTDTQYF.

The chain uses TRBV10-3 and TRBJ2-5, with TRBD1 identical over 9 bases. The CDR3 contains 18 residues. V lost 2 bases to trimming and J lost 2 bases; unmatched junction nucleotides: 12. The V gene's germline CDR1 is ENHRY and CDR2 SYGVKD. The CDR3 is CAISEGTGTGGLQETQYF. The CDR3 DNA reads TGTGCCATCAGTGAGGGAACCGGAACAGGGGGCCTTCAAGAGACCCAGTACTTC.